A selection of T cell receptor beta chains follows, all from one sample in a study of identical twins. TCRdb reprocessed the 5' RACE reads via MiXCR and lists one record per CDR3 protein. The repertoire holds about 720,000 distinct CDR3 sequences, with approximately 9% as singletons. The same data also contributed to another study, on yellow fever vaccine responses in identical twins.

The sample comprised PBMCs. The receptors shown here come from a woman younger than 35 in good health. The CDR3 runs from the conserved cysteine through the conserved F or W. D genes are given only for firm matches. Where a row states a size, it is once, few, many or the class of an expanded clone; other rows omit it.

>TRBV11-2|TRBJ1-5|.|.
TGTGCCAGCAGCTTATCCCCACAGGAAAATCAGCCCCAGCATTTT
CASSLSPQENQPQHF
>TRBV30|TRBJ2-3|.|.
TGTGCCGAAGGGGTCGCAGATACGCAGTATTTT
CAEGVADTQYF
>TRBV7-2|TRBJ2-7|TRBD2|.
TGTGCCAGCAGCTACGAAGCGGGGGTCTACGAGCAGTACTTC
CASSYEAGVYEQYF
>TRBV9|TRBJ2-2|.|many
TGTGCCAGCAGCGCGGACGGGAGTAGGGGCACCGGGGAGCTGTTTTTT
CASSADGSRGTGELFF
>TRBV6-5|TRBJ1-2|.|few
TGTGCCAGCAGTTCGGGATCCACAAACTATGGCTACACCTTC
CASSSGSTNYGYTF
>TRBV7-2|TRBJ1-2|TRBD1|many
TGTGCCAGCAGCTTAAGCGGGGACAGACGCTATGGCTACACCTTC
CASSLSGDRRYGYTF
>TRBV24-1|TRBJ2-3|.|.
TGTGCCATTGAAGAGAACAGGCGCGGGGCAGATACGCAGTATTTT
CAIEENRRGADTQYF
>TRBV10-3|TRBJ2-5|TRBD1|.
TGTGCCATCAGTCCGGGACAGGGGGCGATTGGATCAGGGGTGTACCAAGAGACCCAGTACTTC
CAISPGQGAIGSGVYQETQYF
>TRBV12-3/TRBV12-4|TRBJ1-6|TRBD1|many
TGTGCCAGCAGCTTTGGACAGGGGGCCTCACCCCTCCACTTT
CASSFGQGASPLHF
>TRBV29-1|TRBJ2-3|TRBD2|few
TGCAGCCATACGGGGGGGACAGATACGCAGTATTTT
CSHTGGTDTQYF
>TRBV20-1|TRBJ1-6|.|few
TGCAGTGCTAGCTTGGCCGGGACAAACAATTCACCCCTCCACTTT
CSASLAGTNNSPLHF
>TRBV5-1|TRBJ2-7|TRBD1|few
TGCGCCAGCACTCACAGGGGGCAGGGGGCCTACGAGCAGTACTTC
CASTHRGQGAYEQYF
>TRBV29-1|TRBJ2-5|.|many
TGCAGCGTTGGGGGGGTTCAAGAGACCCAGTACTTC
CSVGGVQETQYF
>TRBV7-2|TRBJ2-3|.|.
TGTGCCAGCAGACCCCGGGAGAGGAACACAGATACGCAGTATTTT
CASRPRERNTDTQYF
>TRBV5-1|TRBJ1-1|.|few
TGCGCCAGCAGCTTCCAGGGTGTCACTGAAGCTTTCTTT
CASSFQGVTEAFF
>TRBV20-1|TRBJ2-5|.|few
TGCAGTGCTAGAGGGCTAGCTGAAGAGACCCAGTACTTC
CSARGLAEETQYF
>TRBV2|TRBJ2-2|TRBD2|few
TGTGCCTGCAGTTTTTTCCGGGGGGTTGGGGTAGGCACCGGGGAGCTGTTTTTT
CACSFFRGVGVGTGELFF
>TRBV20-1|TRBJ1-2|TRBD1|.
TGCAGTGCTAGAGACGGTACAGGGGGCATGGGCTATGGCTACACCTTC
CSARDGTGGMGYGYTF
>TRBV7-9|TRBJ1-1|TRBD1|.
TGTGCCAGCAGCGAAGACAGGGGGGCGAACACTGAAGCTTTCTTT
CASSEDRGANTEAFF
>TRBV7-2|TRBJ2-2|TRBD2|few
TGTGCCAGCAGCTTCGGGACTAGCGGGAGAAGGACCGGGGAGCTGTTTTTT
CASSFGTSGRRTGELFF
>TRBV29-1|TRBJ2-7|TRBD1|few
TGCAGCGTTCTAGCAGGGGGCAACGAGCAGTACTTC
CSVLAGGNEQYF
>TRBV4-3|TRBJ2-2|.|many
TGCGCCAGCAGCCGGGGACCCGGTCCCGGGGAGCTGTTTTTT
CASSRGPGPGELFF
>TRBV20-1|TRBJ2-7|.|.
TGCAGTGCTAGAGACAACAGGGGGGGCTACGAGCAGTACTTC
CSARDNRGGYEQYF
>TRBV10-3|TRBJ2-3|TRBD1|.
TGTGCCATCAGTGATAAGCAGGGGGCGGCAGATACGCAGTATTTT
CAISDKQGAADTQYF
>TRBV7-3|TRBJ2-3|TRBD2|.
TGTGCCAGCGGCTTAATCGGGGGGGCGGGCACAGATACGCAGTATTTT
CASGLIGGAGTDTQYF
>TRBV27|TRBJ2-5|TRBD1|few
TGTGCCAGCAGTTTTGAAGGACAGGGGGGAGAGACCCAGTACTTC
CASSFEGQGGETQYF
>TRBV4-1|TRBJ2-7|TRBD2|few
TGCGCCAGCAGCCCCCAAAGAGATGGTAGCGGGAGGACACTTTTGGAGCAGTACTTC
CASSPQRDGSGRTLLEQYF
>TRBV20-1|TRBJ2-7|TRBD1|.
TGCAGTGCAAAACAGGGGACAAACAACTCCTACGAGCAGTACTTC
CSAKQGTNNSYEQYF
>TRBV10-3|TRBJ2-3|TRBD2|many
TGTGCCATCAGGGGGCCAGCGGGGGACACAGATACGCAGTATTTT
CAIRGPAGDTDTQYF
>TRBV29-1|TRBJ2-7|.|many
TGCAGCGTTCGTCCACAGACGGACACGTTTTACGAGCAGTACTTC
CSVRPQTDTFYEQYF
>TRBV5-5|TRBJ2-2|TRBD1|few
TGTGCCAGCAGGAGACAGGGCACCTCCACCGGGGAGCTGTTTTTT
CASRRQGTSTGELFF
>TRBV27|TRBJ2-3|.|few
TGTGCCAGCAGTGTATACAGGGCAGATACGCAGTATTTT
CASSVYRADTQYF
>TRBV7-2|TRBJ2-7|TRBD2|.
TGTGCCAGCAGCTTAGGCGGGGGACTAGTCACCTACGAGCAGTACTTC
CASSLGGGLVTYEQYF
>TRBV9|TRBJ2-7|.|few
TGTGCCAGCAGCCCCATGGGTGGAGACTACGAGCAGTACTTC
CASSPMGGDYEQYF
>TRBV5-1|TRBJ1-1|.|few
TGCGCCAGCAGCAGTTTTACTATGAACACTGAAGCTTTCTTT
CASSSFTMNTEAFF
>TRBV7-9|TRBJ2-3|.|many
TGTGCCAGCAGCGCTGACACAGATACGCAGTATTTT
CASSADTDTQYF
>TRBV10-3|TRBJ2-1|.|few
TGTGCCATCAGTGAGCGGGGGTTAAACAATGAGCAGTTCTTC
CAISERGLNNEQFF
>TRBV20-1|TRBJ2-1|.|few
TGCAGTGCTAGACCCCCGACAGGCTTCGTCGTCAATGAGCAGTTCTTC
CSARPPTGFVVNEQFF
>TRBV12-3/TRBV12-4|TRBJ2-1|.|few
TGTGCCAGCAGTTTAAAGCTTCCGGGACTCTCCTACAATGAGCAGTTCTTC
CASSLKLPGLSYNEQFF
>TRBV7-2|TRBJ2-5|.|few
TGTGCCAGCAGCTTAGATGGGGGCCGGGAGACCCAGTACTTC
CASSLDGGRETQYF
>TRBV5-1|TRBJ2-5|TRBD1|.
TGCGCCAGCAGCCTCCTGACAGGGGGCGAAGAGACCCAGTACTTC
CASSLLTGGEETQYF
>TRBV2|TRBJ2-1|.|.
TGTGCCAGCACGGAGCGGCCCTCCTACAATGAGCAGTTCTTC
CASTERPSYNEQFF
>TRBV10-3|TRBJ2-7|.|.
TGTGCCATCAGTGCCGGGTTCGACCGGGACGACACCTACGAGCAGTACTTC
CAISAGFDRDDTYEQYF
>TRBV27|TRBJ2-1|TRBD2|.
TGTGCCAGCAGTCCCCGGGGCGGGGGGACCGACAATGAGCAGTTCTTC
CASSPRGGGTDNEQFF
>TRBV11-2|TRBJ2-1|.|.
TGTGCCAGCAGCTTAAGGCGACGGGGGCGGACACTAGATGATGAGCAGTTCTTC
CASSLRRRGRTLDDEQFF
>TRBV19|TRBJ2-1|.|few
TGTGCCAGTAGTACCGGACTGGGATACAATGAGCAGTTCTTC
CASSTGLGYNEQFF
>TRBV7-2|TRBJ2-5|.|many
TGTGCCAGCAGCTTAAGCCCCCAAGAGACCCAGTACTTC
CASSLSPQETQYF
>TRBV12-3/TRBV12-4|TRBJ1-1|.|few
TGTGCCAGCGATTCCCCCTGGGGGAAGACTGAAGCTTTCTTT
CASDSPWGKTEAFF
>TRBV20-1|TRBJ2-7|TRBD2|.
TGCAGTGCTAGAGTTTTACTAGCGGGCAACTACGAGCAGTACTTC
CSARVLLAGNYEQYF
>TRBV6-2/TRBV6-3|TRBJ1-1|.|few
TGTGCCAGCTCGGCGTCCACTGAAGCTTTCTTT
CASSASTEAFF
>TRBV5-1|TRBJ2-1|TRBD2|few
TGCGCCAGCAGCTTGGCTAGCGGGGCTTACAATGAGCAGTTCTTC
CASSLASGAYNEQFF
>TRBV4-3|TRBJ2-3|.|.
TGCGCCAGCAGCCAAGATTCTCCCCTAGTGAGGGCAGATACGCAGTATTTT
CASSQDSPLVRADTQYF
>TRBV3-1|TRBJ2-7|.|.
TGTGCCAGCAGCCAAGGGGCCGTGCAGTACTTC
CASSQGAVQYF
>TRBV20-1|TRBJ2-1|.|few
TGCAGTGCTAGAGATTTTGCGGGTCAGGAGTACAATGAGCAGTTCTTC
CSARDFAGQEYNEQFF
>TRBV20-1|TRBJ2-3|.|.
TGCAGTGCTAGAGACCCCCGGGACTGGGGAGATACGCAGTATTTT
CSARDPRDWGDTQYF
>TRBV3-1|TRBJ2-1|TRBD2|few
TGTGCCAGCAGCCAAGATCTAGCGGGAGGGATGTCCTACAATGAGCAGTTCTTC
CASSQDLAGGMSYNEQFF
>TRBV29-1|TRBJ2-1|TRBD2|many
TGCAGCTTAGAGAGCGAGCGGGAGGGATATGAGCAGTTCTTC
CSLESEREGYEQFF
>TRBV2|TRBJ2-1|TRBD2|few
TGTGCCAGCAGGGGACTAGCGGGAATCGATGAGCAGTTCTTC
CASRGLAGIDEQFF
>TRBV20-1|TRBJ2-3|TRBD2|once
TGCAGTGCTTATACTAGCGGCCCCCGTTCCACAGATACGCAGTATTTT
CSAYTSGPRSTDTQYF
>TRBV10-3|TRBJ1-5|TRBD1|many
TGTGCCATCAGGGAAGGACAGGGGGCTAATCAGCCCCAGCATTTT
CAIREGQGANQPQHF